This is a list of T cell receptor beta chains from one sample in a study of blood T cell repertoires in COVID-19. Measured with immunoSEQ multiplex PCR; TCRdb has only the in-frame clones, and not every one. There are 200,000 to 250,000 clones in the sample; around nine tenths occur only once, and 10% to 15% lies in the top ten. Material: peripheral blood. These receptors all come from a woman between 18 and 30 years old who had recovered from COVID-19. The CDR3 runs from the conserved cysteine through the conserved F or W. Each record gives: CDR3 DNA, CDR3 protein, D gene, clone size, J gene, CDR3 length, V gene. A D gene is named only where the DNA matches it firmly. Clone sizes are given selectively: once, few, many, or a class where the clone is expanded.

CDR3 DNA: TGCAGCGTTATGGGGGGGACTAGCGCACGTCTGAGGGAGACCCAGTACTTC; CDR3 protein: CSVMGGTSARLRETQYF; D gene: TRBD2; clone size: -; J gene: TRBJ2-5; CDR3 length: 17; V gene: TRBV29-1
CDR3 DNA: TGTGCCAGCAGGACAAAACATCATGAGCAGTTCTTC; CDR3 protein: CASRTKHHEQFF; D gene: -; clone size: -; J gene: TRBJ2-1; CDR3 length: 12; V gene: TRBV6-5
CDR3 DNA: TGTGCCAGCAGCTTAGAGGGTAGCCCGTACAATGAGCAGTTCTTC; CDR3 protein: CASSLEGSPYNEQFF; D gene: -; clone size: -; J gene: TRBJ2-1; CDR3 length: 15; V gene: TRBV7-3
CDR3 DNA: TGTGCCAGCTTCGGAGCCAAAACCAACCCAATGAGAAATCAGCCCCAGCATTTT; CDR3 protein: CASFGAKTNPMRNQPQHF; D gene: -; clone size: -; J gene: TRBJ1-5; CDR3 length: 18; V gene: TRBV2
CDR3 DNA: TGTGCCAGCAGTCCGACTAGCGGGAGTTCGGATACGCAGTATTTT; CDR3 protein: CASSPTSGSSDTQYF; D gene: TRBD2; clone size: -; J gene: TRBJ2-3; CDR3 length: 15; V gene: TRBV3-1/TRBV3-2
CDR3 DNA: TGTGCCAGCTCCCTAGGAACAGGCTCTGGAAACACCATATATTTT; CDR3 protein: CASSLGTGSGNTIYF; D gene: -; clone size: -; J gene: TRBJ1-3; CDR3 length: 15; V gene: TRBV18
CDR3 DNA: TGTGCCAGCAGTGACTCACGGACAACTTATGGCTACACCTTC; CDR3 protein: CASSDSRTTYGYTF; D gene: -; clone size: -; J gene: TRBJ1-2; CDR3 length: 14; V gene: TRBV6-5
CDR3 DNA: TGTGCCAGCAGTGGGGGATGGGGGGCTAGCGGGAGTCAATACGAGCAGTACTTC; CDR3 protein: CASSGGWGASGSQYEQYF; D gene: TRBD2; clone size: -; J gene: TRBJ2-7; CDR3 length: 18; V gene: TRBV2
CDR3 DNA: TGTGCCAGCAGTACGCTCGACAGGGATACCTACAATGAAGCTTTCTTT; CDR3 protein: CASSTLDRDTYNEAFF; D gene: TRBD1; clone size: -; J gene: TRBJ1-1; CDR3 length: 16; V gene: TRBV28
CDR3 DNA: TGTGCCAGCTCACCCGTTTTGAACACTGAAGCTTTCTTT; CDR3 protein: CASSPVLNTEAFF; D gene: -; clone size: -; J gene: TRBJ1-1; CDR3 length: 13; V gene: TRBV18
CDR3 DNA: TGCGCCAGCAGCCTCGGGCTAGCGGGAGTCAATGAGCAGTTCTTC; CDR3 protein: CASSLGLAGVNEQFF; D gene: TRBD2; clone size: -; J gene: TRBJ2-1; CDR3 length: 15; V gene: TRBV4-1
CDR3 DNA: TGTGCCAGCTCACCCCCTAACGGTCCTCCCTACGAGCAGTACTTC; CDR3 protein: CASSPPNGPPYEQYF; D gene: -; clone size: -; J gene: TRBJ2-7; CDR3 length: 15; V gene: TRBV18
CDR3 DNA: TGTGCCAGCAGCTTTGAGATCTCCTACGAGCAGTACTTC; CDR3 protein: CASSFEISYEQYF; D gene: -; clone size: -; J gene: TRBJ2-7; CDR3 length: 13; V gene: TRBV5-4
CDR3 DNA: TGTGCCACCAGCAGAGTGGACAGGGGTGGGGGCTACACCTTC; CDR3 protein: CATSRVDRGGGYTF; D gene: TRBD1; clone size: -; J gene: TRBJ1-2; CDR3 length: 14; V gene: TRBV15
CDR3 DNA: TGTGCCAGCAGTGAAATAAGGCAACAACAGGGTACTGAAGCTTTCTTT; CDR3 protein: CASSEIRQQQGTEAFF; D gene: -; clone size: many; J gene: TRBJ1-1; CDR3 length: 16; V gene: TRBV25-1
CDR3 DNA: TGTGCCAGCAGCCCCGACAGGAATCAGCCCCAGCATTTT; CDR3 protein: CASSPDRNQPQHF; D gene: -; clone size: few; J gene: TRBJ1-5; CDR3 length: 13; V gene: TRBV7-3
CDR3 DNA: TGTGCCAGCAGTTTGGGTAGGGGGCAGGGGCTTGCATCGCCCCAGCATTTT; CDR3 protein: CASSLGRGQGLASPQHF; D gene: TRBD1; clone size: -; J gene: TRBJ1-5; CDR3 length: 17; V gene: TRBV27
CDR3 DNA: TGCGCCAGCAGCCCCGGGACTAGCGGGAGGGGGGCCAATGAGCAGTTCTTC; CDR3 protein: CASSPGTSGRGANEQFF; D gene: TRBD2; clone size: -; J gene: TRBJ2-1; CDR3 length: 17; V gene: TRBV5-1
CDR3 DNA: TGTGCCAGTAGTTACTCACCTAGCGGGAGTATCGGCGAGCAGTACTTC; CDR3 protein: CASSYSPSGSIGEQYF; D gene: TRBD2; clone size: once; J gene: TRBJ2-7; CDR3 length: 16; V gene: TRBV6-5
CDR3 DNA: TGCGCCAGCAGCTTAGCGGGAAAGGCCGGGGAGCTGTTTTTT; CDR3 protein: CASSLAGKAGELFF; D gene: TRBD2; clone size: -; J gene: TRBJ2-2; CDR3 length: 14; V gene: TRBV5-1
CDR3 DNA: TGTGCCAGCAGCTTAGGGCCCGGGACTAGCATTTACGAGCAGTACTTC; CDR3 protein: CASSLGPGTSIYEQYF; D gene: TRBD2; clone size: -; J gene: TRBJ2-7; CDR3 length: 16; V gene: TRBV7-6
CDR3 DNA: TGTGCCAGCAGACCGGGATCCTCCTACGAGCAGTACTTC; CDR3 protein: CASRPGSSYEQYF; D gene: -; clone size: -; J gene: TRBJ2-7; CDR3 length: 13; V gene: TRBV12-3/TRBV12-4
CDR3 DNA: TGCAGCGTCAAAGGACTGTGGGTGACTGAAGCTTTCTTT; CDR3 protein: CSVKGLWVTEAFF; D gene: -; clone size: -; J gene: TRBJ1-1; CDR3 length: 13; V gene: TRBV29-1
CDR3 DNA: TGTGCCAGTAGCGCGACTAGCTACAATGAGCAGTTCTTC; CDR3 protein: CASSATSYNEQFF; D gene: -; clone size: -; J gene: TRBJ2-1; CDR3 length: 13; V gene: TRBV19
CDR3 DNA: TGTGCCAGCAGCGGGAATTTGAGGGGGCCCAAAGGGAACACTGAAGCTTTCTTT; CDR3 protein: CASSGNLRGPKGNTEAFF; D gene: TRBD1; clone size: -; J gene: TRBJ1-1; CDR3 length: 18; V gene: TRBV9
CDR3 DNA: TGTGCCAGCATTCTCGGGGGGAGGACTGTAATCTTT; CDR3 protein: CASILGGRTVIF; D gene: -; clone size: -; J gene: TRBJ1-1; CDR3 length: 12; V gene: TRBV19
CDR3 DNA: TGCGCCAGCAGCTCCGGACAGGTCCCCGGACACAATGAGCAGTTCTTC; CDR3 protein: CASSSGQVPGHNEQFF; D gene: TRBD1; clone size: -; J gene: TRBJ2-1; CDR3 length: 16; V gene: TRBV5-1
CDR3 DNA: TGTGCCAGCAGCCCCGGGACTAGCGGGATATATACGCAGTATTTT; CDR3 protein: CASSPGTSGIYTQYF; D gene: TRBD2; clone size: -; J gene: TRBJ2-3; CDR3 length: 15; V gene: TRBV11-2
CDR3 DNA: TGTGCCAGTAGTATCGACGGGGGATACACCAATCAGCCCCAGCATTTT; CDR3 protein: CASSIDGGYTNQPQHF; D gene: -; clone size: -; J gene: TRBJ1-5; CDR3 length: 16; V gene: TRBV19
CDR3 DNA: TGTGCCAGTAGTCCCTACTCCTACAATGAGCAGTTCTTC; CDR3 protein: CASSPYSYNEQFF; D gene: -; clone size: -; J gene: TRBJ2-1; CDR3 length: 13; V gene: TRBV19
CDR3 DNA: TGCGCCAGCAGCCACCCCACGGGCGGGGGCAGCGAGCAGTACTTC; CDR3 protein: CASSHPTGGGSEQYF; D gene: -; clone size: -; J gene: TRBJ2-7; CDR3 length: 15; V gene: TRBV4-1
CDR3 DNA: TGTGCCAGCAGTTTTACTAGCGAAGGGCAGTTCTTC; CDR3 protein: CASSFTSEGQFF; D gene: TRBD2; clone size: -; J gene: TRBJ2-1; CDR3 length: 12; V gene: TRBV12-3/TRBV12-4
CDR3 DNA: TGTGCCAGCAGCTTAATGACTGGGGCCTACTACGAGCAGTACTTC; CDR3 protein: CASSLMTGAYYEQYF; D gene: -; clone size: -; J gene: TRBJ2-7; CDR3 length: 15; V gene: TRBV13
CDR3 DNA: TGTGCCAGCAGTTGGACAGGGCCCACAGATACGCAGTATTTT; CDR3 protein: CASSWTGPTDTQYF; D gene: TRBD1; clone size: -; J gene: TRBJ2-3; CDR3 length: 14; V gene: TRBV6-2/TRBV6-3
CDR3 DNA: TGCGCCAGCAGCCGCCTCCCCTTTAGCGGGAGGAAATACAATGAGCAGTTCTTC; CDR3 protein: CASSRLPFSGRKYNEQFF; D gene: TRBD2; clone size: -; J gene: TRBJ2-1; CDR3 length: 18; V gene: TRBV5-1
CDR3 DNA: TGTGCCATCAGGGACTTTAATACGGAAGCTTTCTTT; CDR3 protein: CAIRDFNTEAFF; D gene: -; clone size: -; J gene: TRBJ1-1; CDR3 length: 12; V gene: TRBV10-3
CDR3 DNA: TGTGCCAGCAGCTTTACTAGCGGGGCAAACACCGGGGAGCTGTTTTTT; CDR3 protein: CASSFTSGANTGELFF; D gene: TRBD2; clone size: -; J gene: TRBJ2-2; CDR3 length: 16; V gene: TRBV7-3
CDR3 DNA: TGTGCCAGCAGCCCCCAGGGGACAGGGTCCTACAATGAGCAGTTCTTC; CDR3 protein: CASSPQGTGSYNEQFF; D gene: TRBD1; clone size: few; J gene: TRBJ2-1; CDR3 length: 16; V gene: TRBV16
CDR3 DNA: TGCGCCAGCAGCCAACGAACAGGCATTCCCTACGAGCAGTACTTC; CDR3 protein: CASSQRTGIPYEQYF; D gene: -; clone size: -; J gene: TRBJ2-7; CDR3 length: 15; V gene: TRBV4-1
CDR3 DNA: TGTGCCACCAGTGATGTGACTAGCGGAAACAATGAGCAGTTCTTC; CDR3 protein: CATSDVTSGNNEQFF; D gene: TRBD2; clone size: -; J gene: TRBJ2-1; CDR3 length: 15; V gene: TRBV24-1
CDR3 DNA: TGTGCCAGCAGCCTAGGGTTTGGACTGCAGTACGAGCAGTACTTC; CDR3 protein: CASSLGFGLQYEQYF; D gene: -; clone size: once; J gene: TRBJ2-7; CDR3 length: 15; V gene: TRBV11-2
CDR3 DNA: TGTGCCACCCAGTTTCAGGGGGGTGAGCAGTTCTTC; CDR3 protein: CATQFQGGEQFF; D gene: -; clone size: -; J gene: TRBJ2-1; CDR3 length: 12; V gene: TRBV28
CDR3 DNA: TGCGCCAGCAGCCAAGCTGCCAGGGAGGGTTTGGATACGCAGTATTTT; CDR3 protein: CASSQAAREGLDTQYF; D gene: TRBD2; clone size: -; J gene: TRBJ2-3; CDR3 length: 16; V gene: TRBV4-3
CDR3 DNA: TGTGCCAGCAGTGCTCAGCGGGGGGAAGAGACCCAGTACTTC; CDR3 protein: CASSAQRGEETQYF; D gene: TRBD2; clone size: -; J gene: TRBJ2-5; CDR3 length: 14; V gene: TRBV2
CDR3 DNA: TGTGCCAGCAGCCGAGGATCAACTAATGAAAAACTGTTTTTT; CDR3 protein: CASSRGSTNEKLFF; D gene: -; clone size: -; J gene: TRBJ1-4; CDR3 length: 14; V gene: TRBV3-1/TRBV3-2
CDR3 DNA: TGTGCCACCAGCAGACTATTAGAAAGCCCTGAAGCTTTCTTT; CDR3 protein: CATSRLLESPEAFF; D gene: -; clone size: few; J gene: TRBJ1-1; CDR3 length: 14; V gene: TRBV15
CDR3 DNA: TGTGCCAGCAGCGTAGCTACGACTAGCACATACAATGAGCAGTTCTTC; CDR3 protein: CASSVATTSTYNEQFF; D gene: TRBD2; clone size: -; J gene: TRBJ2-1; CDR3 length: 16; V gene: TRBV9
CDR3 DNA: TGTGCCAGCAGTTCAAACTGGGGCAGCACAGATACGCAGTATTTT; CDR3 protein: CASSSNWGSTDTQYF; D gene: -; clone size: -; J gene: TRBJ2-3; CDR3 length: 15; V gene: TRBV27
CDR3 DNA: TGTGCCAGCAGCCAAAACAGGGGGACTAATGAAAAACTGTTTTTT; CDR3 protein: CASSQNRGTNEKLFF; D gene: TRBD1; clone size: -; J gene: TRBJ1-4; CDR3 length: 15; V gene: TRBV4-2
CDR3 DNA: TGTGCCAGCAGTCTCCTAGCGGGAGCCGGGAATGAGCAGTTCTTC; CDR3 protein: CASSLLAGAGNEQFF; D gene: TRBD2; clone size: few; J gene: TRBJ2-1; CDR3 length: 15; V gene: TRBV27
CDR3 DNA: TGTGCCAGCAGCTTGTGGTTCGGGAAGGCCTACGAGCAGTACTTC; CDR3 protein: CASSLWFGKAYEQYF; D gene: -; clone size: -; J gene: TRBJ2-7; CDR3 length: 15; V gene: TRBV5-4
CDR3 DNA: TGTGCCAGCAGGCGAACAGGGGGCGATGAGTATTTT; CDR3 protein: CASRRTGGDEYF; D gene: TRBD1; clone size: -; J gene: TRBJ2-3; CDR3 length: 12; V gene: TRBV27
CDR3 DNA: TGTGCCAGCAGCTCACGAGCGGGGTTGGGCACTGAAGCTTTCTTT; CDR3 protein: CASSSRAGLGTEAFF; D gene: -; clone size: -; J gene: TRBJ1-1; CDR3 length: 15; V gene: TRBV7-2
CDR3 DNA: TGTGCCAGCAGCCAGGGGGACAGCTCCTACAATGAGCAGTTCTTC; CDR3 protein: CASSQGDSSYNEQFF; D gene: TRBD1; clone size: -; J gene: TRBJ2-1; CDR3 length: 15; V gene: TRBV27
CDR3 DNA: TGCGCCAGCAGAGACTTTTCCTACGAGCAGTACTTC; CDR3 protein: CASRDFSYEQYF; D gene: -; clone size: -; J gene: TRBJ2-7; CDR3 length: 12; V gene: TRBV4-1